Given below is one T cell receptor (beta chain) in context. The data were taken from a study of cytomegalovirus exposure and HLA in healthy donors. The PCR had 60 Vbeta and 13 Jbeta primers. Some clones are missing from TCRdb's copy, which holds only in-frame ones; the method was immunoSEQ multiplex PCR. There are about 160,000 clones in the sample; around 80% occur only once, and around 2.4% lies in the top ten. Looked up from germline, CDR1 is SEHNR and CDR2 is FQNEAQ (reference sequence). This CDR3 has 18 residues. Unmatched junction bases numbered 13, after V lost 1 base and J lost 4 bases. The TCR originated in a female donor in good health and CMV-seronegative. The genes are TRBV7-9 and TRBJ1-1, with 9 bases aligning to TRBD1. The sequencing input was PBMCs. Written as DNA, the CDR3 is TGTGCCAGCAGCTTAGGCGGTGTAGGGACAGGGAAGGTCACTGAAGCTTTCTTT. Residues: CASSLGGVGTGKVTEAFF.